This record looks at one TCR beta chain sequence and its context. Its antigen is as yet unknown. Germline V lookup: CDR1 KGHSH, CDR2 LQKENI. V lost 2 bases, J lost 2 bases, and 6 bases stayed unmatched. This CDR3 contains 16 residues. This specimen comes from a study of Tregs in tolerant kidney transplant recipients. Study-wide points: Validation in larger populations is needed because few patients were studied. No direct test of biological reproducibility was done here.

Here immunoSEQ multiplex PCR was the method, and the copy in TCRdb shows in-frame clones only, minus some. The sample has about 120,000 clones; 85% to 95% are singletons. Unstimulated Tregs (CD4+CD25+CD127-) and CD4+CD25- non-Tregs were sorted from PBMCs. This clonotype originated in a human donor in good health. The gene calls are TRBV18 and TRBJ2-7; the match to TRBD2 covers 10 bases. Sequenced sample: CD4+ T cells from blood. The CDR3 loop is CASSPTGSGRAYEQYF. The CDR3, as DNA: TGTGCCAGCTCACCAACGGGCAGCGGGAGGGCCTACGAGCAGTACTTC.